This T cell receptor beta chain was sequenced for a study of cytomegalovirus exposure and HLA in healthy donors. Study-wide results and limits: The study put 150 or so TCR beta chains on its list as cytomegalovirus-associated.

As concerns this clone: No antigen is known for it.

PCR used 60 Vbeta primers and 13 Jbeta primers. In the study's own analysis: A follow-up analysis tallied approximately 85 million unique TCR beta chains, roughly 11 million shared. Measured with immunoSEQ multiplex PCR; TCRdb has only the in-frame clones, and not every one. The V and J calls and clone size were taken over from that table, and D and trimming were inferred from the DNA. The sample includes some 150,000 clones, about 80% of them seen just once. Sequencing input: PBMCs. This TCR derives from a man aged 30-40 years in good health and CMV-seropositive.

The CDR3: CASSVDGTGNEQFF. For the CDR3, the DNA is TGTGCCAGCAGCGTAGATGGGACAGGGAATGAGCAGTTCTTC. The J gene is TRBJ2-1, the V gene TRBV9, with 9 nucleotides matching TRBD1. The CDR3 is made up of 14 amino acids. Germline lookup yields CDR1 SGDLS and CDR2 YYNGEE. V dropped 0 bases and J dropped 7; count of bases not matched to a gene: 2.